Here is one TCR beta chain with its context. What it recognizes is unknown. Preparation of TRB cDNA libraries relied on 5' RACE carrying UMI labels. TCRdb re-analyzed the 5' RACE reads; it lists each CDR3 protein once, without DNA. This repertoire includes 130,000 to 150,000 distinct CDR3 sequences. The sample is drawn from a study of CXCR3-negative and CXCR3-positive naive CD8 T cells. Looked up from germline, CDR1 is SGHTA and CDR2 is FQGNSA. CDR3 length: 15 amino acids. General study findings and limits: The TRB CDR3s that CXCR3-positive naive cells carried were more hydrophobic than those of CXCR3-negative naive cells.

What was sequenced was naive CXCR3+ CD8+ T cells from blood. Described subset: CD45RO-CCR7+CD27+CD95- naive CD8+ T cells expressing CXCR3 (TNR3+). This receptor was identified in a human donor in good health. Some clones in this sample may be carry-over from other donors' samples. J is TRBJ2-5 and V is TRBV7-2; no DNA is available, so the TRBD2 call from TCRdb remains unchecked. CDR3 protein: CASSFPGLLQETQYF.